This T cell receptor beta chain was sequenced for a study of beta chain features in type 1 diabetes. This clone was observed a handful of times. Its antigen is currently unknown. Study observations and caveats: Shortening that was moderate but significant affected the TCRB CDR3s of Type 1 diabetes patients in all four CD4+ subsets.

Expressed TCRB transcripts were sequenced because the isolated RNA had all been reverse transcribed beforehand. Some clones are missing from TCRdb's copy, which holds only in-frame ones; the method was immunoSEQ multiplex PCR. The sample contains about 660,000 clones, around 15% of which appear only once. V shed 0 bases and J shed 4 bases, with 16 bases lying between them. The CDR3 has 16 residues. The material sequenced was naive CD4+ T cells from blood. This sequence joins TRBV23-1 and TRBJ2-7; D assignment may be TRBD1 or TRBD2 (5 bases each). TRBV23-1 is placed among ORFs of uncertain function. The sequence was obtained from a young man with type 1 diabetes. CDR3 amino acids: CASSQSEGTAPYEQYF. As DNA, the CDR3 is TGCGCCAGCAGTCAATCCGAAGGGACCGCCCCATACGAGCAGTACTTC.